This T cell receptor (beta chain) derives from a study of shared clonotypes between healthy human individuals. Profiling relied on immunoSEQ multiplex PCR, and the TCRdb table lists in-frame clones only, not all of them. The sample has over 2,000,000 clones; around 95% are singletons. This clone showed up just once. Its antigen remains unidentified. Naivety among CD8 cells was defined by CD45RO negativity and positive CCR7 selection, thereby excluding terminally differentiated effector memory CD45RA+ cells. Study-level points and caveats: Naive CD4 clonotypes were shared across a few donors at 5% to 6%. Unshared clonotypes carried lower generation probabilities than those common to all four donors.

Sequencing input: naive CD8+ T cells from PBMCs. This TCR derives from a man between 18 and 35 years old in good health. Some clones in this sample may be carry-over from other donors' samples.

The CDR3 DNA is TGTGCCAGCAGCTTCGCGACAGAGAACACTGAAGCTTTCTTT. Its protein is CASSFATENTEAFF. V and J are TRBV5-6 and TRBJ1-1; perhaps TRBD1 as D (5 bases). Trimming took 2 bases from V and 1 from J, leaving 9 bases between them. The germline V gene encodes CDR1 SGHDT and CDR2 YYEEEE. This CDR3 has 14 amino acids.